Listed here are 20 T cell receptor beta chains from one sample, sequenced in a study of identical twins. TCRdb analysed the 5' RACE reads with MiXCR anew, one entry per CDR3 protein. The sample holds around 480,000 distinct CDR3 sequences; 14% are singletons and the top ten take about 0.52%. The data were also submitted as part of a second study, on yellow fever vaccine responses in identical twins.

Sequencing was carried out using CD4+ T cells sorted from blood. The receptors here all came from a woman under 30 in good health.

The chain couples TRBV12-3 or TRBV12-4 to TRBJ2-7, with D maybe TRBD2 (5 bases). The ends were cut back, 5 bases at V and 5 bases at J, with 13 bases in the middle. This CDR3 has 13 amino acids. CDR3 amino acids: CASSPRAGNEQYF. In DNA form, the CDR3 reads TGTGCCAGCAGTCCCCGGGCGGGCAACGAGCAGTACTTC.

This clonotype was observed a few times. The chain couples TRBV7-6 to TRBJ1-2; 8 nucleotides agree with TRBD1. Losses at the gene ends were 0 bases for V and 6 bases for J; bases not matched to a gene: 3. Germline CDR1 is SGHVS and CDR2 is FNYEAQ. The CDR3 has 14 amino acids. CDR3 bases: TGTGCCAGCAGCTTAGCGGAGACAGGGGATGGCTACACCTTC. This codes for CASSLAETGDGYTF.

The chain couples TRBV29-1 to TRBJ1-1; 8 bases fit TRBD1. V lost 7 bases and J lost 10; bases outside the gene matches: 11. Germline assignment: CDR1 SQVTM and CDR2 ANQGSEA. The CDR3 consists of 12 residues. CDR3 DNA sequence: TGCAGCGGGAAAGACAGGGGAGGTCTAGCTTTCTTT. This codes for CSGKDRGGLAFF.

The rearrangement joins TRBV5-1 to TRBJ2-2; D is uncertain. The CDR3 is made up of 14 amino acids. Germline lookup yields CDR1 SGHRS and CDR2 YFSETQ. Trimming shortened V by 3 bases and J by 0 bases, and 6 bases separated the two germline ends. CDR3 sequence: CASSSAPNTGELFF. The CDR3 region has the DNA TGCGCCAGCAGCTCGGCCCCGAACACCGGGGAGCTGTTTTTT.

This clonotype was found a few times. The chain uses TRBV7-6 and TRBJ2-7; 8 bases fit TRBD1. CDR3 size: 13 residues. The V and J ends lost 2 bases and 9 bases, in that order; junction bases with no gene match: 6. The germline CDR1 and CDR2 sequences are SGHVS and FNYEAQ. CDR3 loop: CASSLQGASPQYF. CDR3 in DNA: TGTGCCAGCAGCTTACAGGGGGCATCCCCGCAGTACTTC.

With respect to this clonotype: At one boundary the junction diverges from the germline segment, which might be a read error. This sequence joins TRBV20-1 and TRBJ1-1, with a possible D match to TRBD1 (5 bases). CDR3 length equals 11 residues. Germline CDR1 reads DFQATT; CDR2 reads SNEGSKA (reference sequence). CDR3: CSARGDAQAFF. CDR3 sequence (DNA): TGCAGTGCTAGAGGGGACGCCCAAGCCTTCTTT.

The chain has TRBV5-1 and TRBJ1-4; maybe TRBD1 (5 bases). This CDR3 spans 14 amino acids. Between the trimmed V and J ends, which lost 4 bases and 5 bases, there was a span of 12 bases. Germline V gene data show CDR1 as SGHRS and CDR2 as YFSETQ. The CDR3 loop is CASSLRDGNEKLFF. For the CDR3, the DNA is TGCGCCAGCAGCCTGAGGGACGGGAATGAAAAACTGTTTTTT.

This clonotype was seen repeatedly, ten times or more. Here the CDR3 DNA reads TGCGCCAGCAGCTTGGAAGGGGTTGAAGCTTTCTTT. It encodes CASSLEGVEAFF. V and J are TRBV5-1 and TRBJ1-1; the D gene is possibly TRBD1 (5 bases). This CDR3 contains 12 residues. Germline CDR1 and CDR2: SGHRS and YFSETQ. V lost 0 bases and J 7 bases, leaving 7 bases between the germline ends.

The rearrangement joins TRBV30 to TRBJ1-1; D gene ambiguous. V shed 0 bases and J shed 3 bases, with 8 bases lying between them. The V gene's germline CDR1 is GTSNPN and CDR2 SVGIG (reference sequence). This CDR3 is 13 amino acids long. The CDR3 region has the DNA TGTGCCTGGAGTGTAAGGGTTGACACTGAAGCTTTCTTT. Its translation is CAWSVRVDTEAFF.

The chain employs TRBV28 and TRBJ2-1; perhaps TRBD2 as D (6 bases). Germline V gene sequence: CDR1 MDHEN, CDR2 SYDVKM. The CDR3 is 13 residues long. Trimming removed 4 bases from V and 7 bases from J, with 11 bases in between. This CDR3 reads CASSWDSPNEQFF. The CDR3 DNA is TGTGCCAGCAGTTGGGACTCACCAAATGAGCAGTTCTTC.

The chain joins TRBV5-5 to TRBJ2-7, with D perhaps TRBD1 or TRBD2 (5 bases each). V was shortened by 0 bases and J by 2 bases, with 12 bases between the two germline ends. Germline-derived CDR1 and CDR2 are SGHKS and YYEKEE (reference sequence). This CDR3 contains 15 residues. The CDR3: CASSLEGRFTYEQYF. The CDR3, as DNA: TGTGCCAGCAGCTTGGAGGGACGTTTTACCTACGAGCAGTACTTC.

This chain connects TRBV7-2 to TRBJ2-7; TRBD2 matches at 7 bases. The CDR3 is 14 amino acids. Germline CDR1 SGHTA, CDR2 FQGNSA. V trimming: 6 bases; J trimming: 6 bases; junction bases outside the gene matches: 11. The CDR3 DNA is TGTGCCAGCAGGAAAGCCGGGACTACCTTCGAGCAGTACTTC. It translates to CASRKAGTTFEQYF. Full variable domain (remainder filled in from reference TRBV7-2 and TRBJ2-7): GAGVSQSPSNKVTEKGKDVELRCDPISGHTALYWYRQSLGQGLEFLIYFQGNSAPDKSGLPSDRFSAERTGGSVSTLTIQRTQQEDSAVYLCASRKAGTTFEQYFGPGTRLTVT.

This clonotype was observed a few times. The chain employs TRBV25-1 and TRBJ1-1, with TRBD1 as a possible D gene (6 bases). The CDR3 totals 14 residues. The V end was cut by 7 bases, the J end by 4 bases, with 16 bases between. In germline, CDR1 is MGHDK, CDR2 SYGVNS. The CDR3 sequence is CASISGVRGTEAFF. In nucleotides, the CDR3 is TGTGCCAGCATATCAGGGGTCCGGGGCACTGAAGCTTTCTTT. The whole variable domain, filled in from reference TRBV25-1 and TRBJ1-1, reads EADIYQTPRYLVIGTGKKITLECSQTMGHDKMYWYQQDPGMELHLIHYSYGVNSTEKGDLSSESTVSRIRTEHFPLTLESARPSHTSQYLCASISGVRGTEAFFGQGTRLTVV.

This chain uses TRBV5-4 with TRBJ2-1, with D maybe TRBD2 (7 bases). Per the germline V gene, CDR1 is SGHNT and CDR2 is YYREEE (reference sequence). The CDR3 is made up of 16 amino acids. Trimming removed 6 bases from V and 0 bases from J, with 16 bases in between. CDR3 residues: CASTESGGHSYNEQFF. The CDR3 DNA reads as TGTGCCAGCACCGAATCGGGGGGCCACTCCTACAATGAGCAGTTCTTC. The variable domain in full, completed from reference TRBV5-4 and TRBJ2-1, reads ETGVTQSPTHLIKTRGQQVTLRCSSQSGHNTVSWYQQALGQGPQFIFQYYREEENGRGNFPPRFSGLQFPNYSSELNVNALELDDSALYLCASTESGGHSYNEQFFGPGTRLTVL.

The J gene is TRBJ2-4, the V gene TRBV28, with TRBD1 identical over 9 bases. This CDR3 has 13 residues. J was trimmed by 9 bases and V by 6 bases; bases with no gene match: 6. Germline assignment: CDR1 MDHEN and CDR2 SYDVKM. The CDR3 coding sequence is TGTGCCAGCAGGGGACAGGGTATCGGCATTCAGTACTTC. Protein: CASRGQGIGIQYF.

This clonotype was found a few times. CDR3 DNA sequence: TGTGCCAGCAGCTCACAGGGACACAGCACTGAAGCTTTCTTT. This gives the protein CASSSQGHSTEAFF. The chain recombines TRBV7-2 with TRBJ1-1; tentatively, D is TRBD1 (6 bases). The length of the CDR3 is 14 residues. In germline, CDR1 is SGHTA, CDR2 FQGNSA. V was clipped by 4 bases and J by 4 bases, with 13 bases between them. Combining the CDR3 with reference TRBV7-2 and TRBJ1-1 gives the whole variable domain GAGVSQSPSNKVTEKGKDVELRCDPISGHTALYWYRQSLGQGLEFLIYFQGNSAPDKSGLPSDRFSAERTGGSVSTLTIQRTQQEDSAVYLCASSSQGHSTEAFFGQGTRLTVV.

The J gene is TRBJ2-3, the V gene TRBV5-1, with TRBD2 matching over 7 bases. The CDR3 loop spans 17 amino acids. The germline CDR1 and CDR2 sequences are SGHRS and YFSETQ. Losses at the gene ends were 4 bases for V and 2 bases for J; bases not matched to a gene: 13. The CDR3 reads CASSPGRGGPPTDTQYF. Here the CDR3 DNA reads TGCGCCAGCAGCCCGGGGAGGGGTGGACCCCCCACAGATACGCAGTATTTT.

On this clonotype: An end of the junction differs from the germline gene, which may be a read error. The genes are TRBV7-8 and TRBJ2-7, with D possibly TRBD1 on 5 matching bases. CDR1 and CDR2 from the germline V gene are SGHVS and FQNEAQ. The CDR3 has 13 residues. The CDR3 here is CAGSSFRVGEQYF. The DNA for the CDR3 is TGTGCCGGCAGCTCCTTCAGGGTGGGCGAGCAGTACTTC.

V usage is TRBV21-1 and J usage is TRBJ2-3; TRBD2, the D gene given by the table, was not confirmed from the DNA. TRBV21-1 is labeled a pseudogene. The CDR3 is 16 amino acids. The DNA for the CDR3 is TGTGCCAGCAGCAGGACTACTAGCGGGAGCACAGATACGCAGTATTTT. It codes for CASSRTTSGSTDTQYF.

The CDR3 here is CASSWTGGAYEQYF. DNA for the CDR3: TGTGCCAGCAGTTGGACAGGGGGTGCCTACGAGCAGTACTTC. The chain joins TRBV12-3 or TRBV12-4 to TRBJ2-7; 10 bases are a match to TRBD1. This CDR3 is built from 14 residues. Trimming took 4 bases from V and 2 from J; bases not matched to a gene: 2.